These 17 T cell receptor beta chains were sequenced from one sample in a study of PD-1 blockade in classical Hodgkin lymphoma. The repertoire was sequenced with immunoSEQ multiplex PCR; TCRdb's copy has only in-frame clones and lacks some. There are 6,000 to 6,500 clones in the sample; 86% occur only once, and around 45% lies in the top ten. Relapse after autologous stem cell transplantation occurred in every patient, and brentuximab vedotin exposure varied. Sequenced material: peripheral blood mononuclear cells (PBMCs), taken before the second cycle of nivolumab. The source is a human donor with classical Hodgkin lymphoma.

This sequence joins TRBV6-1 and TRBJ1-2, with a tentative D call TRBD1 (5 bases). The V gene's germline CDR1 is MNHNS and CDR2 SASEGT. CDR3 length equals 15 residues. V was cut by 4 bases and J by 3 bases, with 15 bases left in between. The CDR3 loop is CASSGRGLGDYGYTF. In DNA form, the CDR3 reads TGTGCCAGCAGTGGAAGGGGACTGGGGGACTATGGCTACACCTTC.

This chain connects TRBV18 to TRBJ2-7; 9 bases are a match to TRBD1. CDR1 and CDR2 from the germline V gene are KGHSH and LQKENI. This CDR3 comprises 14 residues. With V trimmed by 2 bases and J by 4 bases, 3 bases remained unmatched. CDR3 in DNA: TGTGCCAGCTCACCAGGGACAGGGATGTACGAGCAGTACGTC. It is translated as CASSPGTGMYEQYV.

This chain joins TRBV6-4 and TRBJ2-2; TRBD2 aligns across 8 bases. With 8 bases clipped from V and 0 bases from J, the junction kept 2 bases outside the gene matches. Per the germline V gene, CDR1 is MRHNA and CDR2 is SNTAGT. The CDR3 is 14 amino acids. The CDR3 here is CASGAGANTGELFF. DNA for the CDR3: TGTGCCAGCGGAGCGGGAGCGAACACCGGGGAGCTGTTTTTT.

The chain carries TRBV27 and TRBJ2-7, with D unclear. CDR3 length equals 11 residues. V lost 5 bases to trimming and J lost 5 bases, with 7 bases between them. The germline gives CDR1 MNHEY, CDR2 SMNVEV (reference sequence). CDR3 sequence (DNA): TGTGCCAGCAGTAACCGGGACGAGCAGTACGTC. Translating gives CASSNRDEQYV.

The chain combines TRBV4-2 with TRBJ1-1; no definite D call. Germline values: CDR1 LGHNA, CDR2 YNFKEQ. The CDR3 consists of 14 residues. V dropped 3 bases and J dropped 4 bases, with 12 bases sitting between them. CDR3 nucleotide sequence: TGTGCCAGCAGCCAGCCGGACGCGGGCACTGAAGCTTTCTTT. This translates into CASSQPDAGTEAFF.

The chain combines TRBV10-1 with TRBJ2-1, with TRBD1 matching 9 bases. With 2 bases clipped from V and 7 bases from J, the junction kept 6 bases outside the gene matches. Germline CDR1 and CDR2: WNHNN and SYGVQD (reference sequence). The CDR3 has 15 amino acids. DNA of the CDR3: TGCGCCAGCAGTGAGCCGGGACAGGGAAAAAATGAGCAGTTCTTC. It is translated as CASSEPGQGKNEQFF.

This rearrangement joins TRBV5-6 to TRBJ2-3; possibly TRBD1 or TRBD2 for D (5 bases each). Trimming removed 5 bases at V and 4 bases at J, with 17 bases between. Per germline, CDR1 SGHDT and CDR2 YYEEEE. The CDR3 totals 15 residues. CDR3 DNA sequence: TGTGCCAGCAGTCGGGACCTTCCCGGCGCAGATACGCAGTATTTT. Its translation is CASSRDLPGADTQYF.

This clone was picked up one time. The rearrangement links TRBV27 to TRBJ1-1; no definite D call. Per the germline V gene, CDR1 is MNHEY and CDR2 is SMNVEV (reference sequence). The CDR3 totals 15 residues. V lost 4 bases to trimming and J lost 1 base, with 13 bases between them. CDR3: CASSSSTTQNTEAFF. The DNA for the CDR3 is TGTGCCAGCAGTTCGTCAACTACTCAGAACACTGAAGCTTTCTTT.

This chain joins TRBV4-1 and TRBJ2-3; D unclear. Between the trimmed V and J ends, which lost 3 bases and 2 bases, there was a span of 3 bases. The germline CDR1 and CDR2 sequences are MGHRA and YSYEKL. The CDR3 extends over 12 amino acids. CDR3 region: CASSHSTDTQYF. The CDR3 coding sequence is TGCGCCAGCAGCCATTCCACAGATACGCAGTATTTT.

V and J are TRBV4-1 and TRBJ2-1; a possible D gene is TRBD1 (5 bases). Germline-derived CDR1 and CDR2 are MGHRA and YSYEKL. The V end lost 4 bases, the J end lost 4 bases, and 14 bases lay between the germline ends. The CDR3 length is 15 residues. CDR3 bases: TGCGCCAGCAGCCTTCAGGGAAATACATACAATGAGCAGTTCTTC. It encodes CASSLQGNTYNEQFF.

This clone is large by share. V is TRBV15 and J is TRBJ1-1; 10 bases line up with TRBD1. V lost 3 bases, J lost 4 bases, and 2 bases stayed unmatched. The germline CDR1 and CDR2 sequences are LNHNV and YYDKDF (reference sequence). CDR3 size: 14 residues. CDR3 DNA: TGTGCCACCAGCAGGGACAGGGGGACCACTGAAGCTTTCTTT. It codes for CATSRDRGTTEAFF.

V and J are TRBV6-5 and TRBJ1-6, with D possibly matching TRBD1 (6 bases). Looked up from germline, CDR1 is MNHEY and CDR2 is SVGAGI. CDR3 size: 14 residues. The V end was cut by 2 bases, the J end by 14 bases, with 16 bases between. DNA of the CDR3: TGTGCCAGCAGTTACGGGGGCCCTAGTAGGGCCCTCCACTTT. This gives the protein CASSYGGPSRALHF.

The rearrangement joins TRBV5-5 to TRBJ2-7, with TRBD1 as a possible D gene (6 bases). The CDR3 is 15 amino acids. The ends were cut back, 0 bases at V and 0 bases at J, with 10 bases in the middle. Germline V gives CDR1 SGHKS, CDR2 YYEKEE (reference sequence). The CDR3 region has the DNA TGTGCCAGCAGCTTGGGACAGGCCAGCTCCTACGAGCAGTACGTC. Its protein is CASSLGQASSYEQYV.

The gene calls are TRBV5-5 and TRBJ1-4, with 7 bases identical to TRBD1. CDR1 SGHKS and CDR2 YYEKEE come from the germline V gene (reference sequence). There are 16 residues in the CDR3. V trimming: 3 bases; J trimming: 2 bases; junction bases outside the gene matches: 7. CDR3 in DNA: TGTGCCAGCAGCTGGGGCACAGGGGCGACTAATGAAAAACTGTTTTTT. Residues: CASSWGTGATNEKLFF.

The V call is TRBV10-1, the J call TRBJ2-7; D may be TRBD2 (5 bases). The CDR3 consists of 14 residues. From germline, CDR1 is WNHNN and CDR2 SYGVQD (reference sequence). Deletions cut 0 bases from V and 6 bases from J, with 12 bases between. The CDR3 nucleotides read TGCGCCAGCAGTGAGTCGGTCGAGGGCACCGAGCAGTACGTC. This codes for CASSESVEGTEQYV.

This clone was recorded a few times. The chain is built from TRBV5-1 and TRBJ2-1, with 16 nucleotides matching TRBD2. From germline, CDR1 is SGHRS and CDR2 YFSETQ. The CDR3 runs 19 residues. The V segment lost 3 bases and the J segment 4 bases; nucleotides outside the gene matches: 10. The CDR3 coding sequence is TGCGCCAGCAGCTCGGGACTAGCGGGAGGGCCAACGACATACAATGAGCAGTTCTTC. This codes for CASSSGLAGGPTTYNEQFF.

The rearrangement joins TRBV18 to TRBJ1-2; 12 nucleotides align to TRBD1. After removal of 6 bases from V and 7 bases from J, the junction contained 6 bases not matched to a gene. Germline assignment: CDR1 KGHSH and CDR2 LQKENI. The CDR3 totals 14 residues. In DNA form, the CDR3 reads TGTGCCAGCTCGCGGGGACAGGGGGCGGCTGGCTACACCTTC. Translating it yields CASSRGQGAAGYTF.